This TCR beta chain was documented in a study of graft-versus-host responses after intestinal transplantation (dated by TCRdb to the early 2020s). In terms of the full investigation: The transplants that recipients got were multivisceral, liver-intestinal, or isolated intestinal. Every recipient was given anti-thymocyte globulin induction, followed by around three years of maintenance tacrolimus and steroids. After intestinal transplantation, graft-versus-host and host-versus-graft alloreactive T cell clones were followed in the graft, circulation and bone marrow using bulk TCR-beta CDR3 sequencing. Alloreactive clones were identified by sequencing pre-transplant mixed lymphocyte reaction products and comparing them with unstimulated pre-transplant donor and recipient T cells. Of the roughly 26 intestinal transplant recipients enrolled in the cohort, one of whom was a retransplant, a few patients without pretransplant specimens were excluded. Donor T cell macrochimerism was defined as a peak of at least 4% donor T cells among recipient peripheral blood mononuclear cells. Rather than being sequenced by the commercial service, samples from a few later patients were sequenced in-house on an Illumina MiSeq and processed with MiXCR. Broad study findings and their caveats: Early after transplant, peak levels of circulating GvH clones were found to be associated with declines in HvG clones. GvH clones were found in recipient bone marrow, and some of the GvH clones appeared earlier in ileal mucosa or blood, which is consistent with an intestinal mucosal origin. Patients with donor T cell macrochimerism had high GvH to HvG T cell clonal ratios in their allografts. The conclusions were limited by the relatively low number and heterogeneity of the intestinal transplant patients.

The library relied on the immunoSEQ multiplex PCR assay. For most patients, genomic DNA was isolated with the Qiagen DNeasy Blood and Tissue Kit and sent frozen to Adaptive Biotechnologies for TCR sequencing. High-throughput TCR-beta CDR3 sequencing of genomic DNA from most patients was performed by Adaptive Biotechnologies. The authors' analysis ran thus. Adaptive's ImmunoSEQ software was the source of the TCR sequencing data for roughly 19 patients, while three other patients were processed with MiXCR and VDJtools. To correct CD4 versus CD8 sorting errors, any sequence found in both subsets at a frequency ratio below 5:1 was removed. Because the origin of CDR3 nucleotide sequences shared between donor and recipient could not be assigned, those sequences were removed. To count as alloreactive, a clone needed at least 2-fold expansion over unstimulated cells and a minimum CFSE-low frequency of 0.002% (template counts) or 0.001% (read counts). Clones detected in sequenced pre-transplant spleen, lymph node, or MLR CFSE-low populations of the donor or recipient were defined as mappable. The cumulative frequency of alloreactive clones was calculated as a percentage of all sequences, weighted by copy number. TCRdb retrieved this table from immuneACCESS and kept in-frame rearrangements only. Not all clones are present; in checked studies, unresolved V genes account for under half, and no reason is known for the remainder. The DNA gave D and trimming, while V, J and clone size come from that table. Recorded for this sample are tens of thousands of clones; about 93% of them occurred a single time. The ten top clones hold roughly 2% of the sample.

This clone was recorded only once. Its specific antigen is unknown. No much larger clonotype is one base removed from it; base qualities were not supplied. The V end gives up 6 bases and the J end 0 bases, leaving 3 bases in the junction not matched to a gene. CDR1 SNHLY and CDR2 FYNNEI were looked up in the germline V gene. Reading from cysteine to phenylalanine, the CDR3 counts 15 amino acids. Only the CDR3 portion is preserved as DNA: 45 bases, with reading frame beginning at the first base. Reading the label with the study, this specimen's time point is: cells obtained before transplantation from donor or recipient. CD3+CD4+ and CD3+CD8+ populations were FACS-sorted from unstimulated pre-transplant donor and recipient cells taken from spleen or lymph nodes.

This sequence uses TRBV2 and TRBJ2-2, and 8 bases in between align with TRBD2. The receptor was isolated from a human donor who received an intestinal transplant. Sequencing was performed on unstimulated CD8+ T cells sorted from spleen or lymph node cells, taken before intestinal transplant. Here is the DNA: TGTGCCAGCAGGGGACTAGTTACGAACACCGGGGAGCTGTTTTTT. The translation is CASRGLVTNTGELFF.